The 7 T cell receptor beta chains given below trace back to one sample, sequenced in a study of CD8 T cells in Susac syndrome. With random hexamers, reverse transcription was performed on about 0.5 to 1 ug of RNA. TCRdb re-called the immunoSEQ multiplex PCR reads with MiXCR, one entry per CDR3 protein. The sample consists of about 190,000 distinct CDR3 sequences, over 90% of them appearing once. The material sequenced was CD8+ T cells from PBMCs. These receptors were collected from a human donor with Susac syndrome.

V gene TRBV9 combines with J gene TRBJ2-3; possible D gene TRBD2, 5 bases. V lost 0 bases to trimming and J lost 0 bases, with 14 bases between them. CDR1 and CDR2 (germline): SGDLS, YYNGEE. The CDR3 is made up of 17 amino acids. This chain's CDR3 is CASSVAGGNPSTDTQYF. CDR3 sequence (DNA): TGTGCCAGCAGCGTAGCTGGAGGAAACCCTAGCACAGATACGCAGTATTTT. Based on the CDR3 plus reference TRBV9 and TRBJ2-3, the full variable domain is DSGVTQTPKHLITATGQRVTLRCSPRSGDLSVYWYQQSLDQGLQFLIQYYNGEERAKGNILERFSAQQFPDLHSELNLSSLELGDSALYFCASSVAGGNPSTDTQYFGPGTRLTVL.

This clonotype was picked up one time. The V gene is TRBV12-3 or TRBV12-4, the J gene TRBJ1-5; no firm D call. This CDR3 is 13 amino acids long. Trimming took off 7 bases at V and 5 bases at J, with 12 bases between the two ends. DNA of the CDR3: TGTGCCAGCACCTTGGGTGCGGATCAGCCCCAGCATTTT. Protein sequence: CASTLGADQPQHF.

The V call is TRBV5-6, the J call TRBJ1-5; D is possibly TRBD1 (5 bases). V was trimmed by 3 bases and J by 7 bases, leaving 8 bases between them. The germline V gene has CDR1 SGHDT and CDR2 YYEEEE. CDR3 length: 12 residues. The CDR3 reads CASSSGDQPQHF. CDR3 coding DNA: TGTGCCAGCAGCTCCGGGGACCAGCCCCAGCATTTT.

V and J are TRBV4-2 and TRBJ2-4; perhaps TRBD2 as D (5 bases). The CDR3 has 15 amino acids. With 4 bases removed from V and 0 bases from J, the gap between germline ends came to 10 bases. Looked up from germline, CDR1 is LGHNA and CDR2 is YNFKEQ. The CDR3 DNA follows: TGTGCCAGCAGCCGGACTTCACAAGCCAAAAACATTCAGTACTTC. Residues: CASSRTSQAKNIQYF.

The chain employs TRBV5-1 and TRBJ2-1; 9 bases match TRBD2. From germline, CDR1 is SGHRS and CDR2 YFSETQ. V shed 3 bases, J shed 4 bases, and the junction held 2 bases outside the gene matches. The CDR3 loop spans 14 amino acids. CDR3 in amino acids: CASSYSGGYNEQFF. As DNA, the CDR3 is TGCGCCAGCAGCTATAGCGGGGGTTACAATGAGCAGTTCTTC.

The V gene is TRBV6-2 or TRBV6-3, the J gene TRBJ1-1, with 9 bases identical to TRBD1. The CDR3 loop spans 14 amino acids. After removal of 6 bases from V and 5 bases from J, the junction contained 7 bases not matched to a gene. Germline values: CDR1 MNHEY, CDR2 SVGEGT. In DNA form, the CDR3 reads TGTGCCAGCAGAACGGGACAGGGCCGAACTGAAGCTTTCTTT. This translates into CASRTGQGRTEAFF.

The rearrangement uses TRBV13 and TRBJ2-5, with D unclear. The CDR3 runs 12 residues. Trimming left V 4 bases short and J 7 bases short, with 10 bases between. Germline V gene lookup returns CDR1 PRHDT and CDR2 FYEKMQ (reference sequence). CDR3 nucleotides: TGTGCCAGCAGCTCCCCAGTGACGACCCAGTACTTC. This encodes CASSSPVTTQYF.